Listed below are T cell receptor beta chains from one sample, sequenced in a study of blood T cell repertoires in COVID-19. Sequencing was performed with immunoSEQ multiplex PCR; in TCRdb, only in-frame clones are kept and a portion is missing. The sample records some 300,000 clones, roughly 89% being singletons. Material: PBMCs or T cells enriched from blood (not recorded which). The source is a woman between 50 and 59 years old who had been exposed to COVID-19. Each CDR3 is given without its conserved first and last residue.

TRBJ2-5 | TRBV5-1 | ASSSGSYSPETQY
TRBJ2-7 | TRBV29-1 | SGTHRDSPEISYEQY
TRBJ2-5 | TRBV10-3 | AISEAAGQETQY
TRBJ1-6 | TRBV3-1/TRBV3-2 | ASSHSYRDRVSPLH
TRBJ2-2 | TRBV28 | ASSFPLGLAGTGELF
TRBJ2-5 | TRBV5-6 | ASSTSGGPQETQY
TRBJ2-5 | TRBV19 | ASSIVPGQGSETQY
TRBJ1-2 | TRBV7-9 | ASGTGVLYGYT
TRBJ1-1 | TRBV12-3/TRBV12-4 | ASSFGTPFEAF
TRBJ2-1 | TRBV28 | ASSPNRDRGYNEQF
TRBJ1-1 | TRBV10-3 | ATNRGVTLNTEAF
TRBJ2-1 | TRBV9 | ASSVGSGEFYNEQF
TRBJ2-1 | TRBV3-1/TRBV3-2 | ASSLPSGGAGEQF
TRBJ2-4 | TRBV24-1 | ATSDSRQGRSNIQY
TRBJ2-3 | TRBV28 | ASRTRSGFIPDRSDTQY
TRBJ2-7 | TRBV2 | ASRTPRQGNSYEQY
TRBJ1-1 | TRBV9 | ASSVGGSEAF
TRBJ1-3 | TRBV19 | ASHDRVSGNTIY
TRBJ1-1 | TRBV14 | ASSQYRQGKTEAF
TRBJ1-6 | TRBV3-1/TRBV3-2 | ASSQDAPPGYSPLH
TRBJ2-2 | TRBV4-1 | ASSRAGSGELF
TRBJ2-2 | TRBV9 | ASSFSGLAGVNTGELF
TRBJ1-3 | TRBV10-3 | AISESIGIGTDNTIY
TRBJ2-2 | TRBV7-2 | ASSFRLAFQNTGELF